Shown below are 29 T cell receptor beta chains from a single sample sequenced in a study of blood T cell repertoires in COVID-19. Data came from immunoSEQ multiplex PCR; TCRdb stores just in-frame clones and leaves some out. The sample carries about 220,000 clones, 75% to 85% recorded once. Sequencing used peripheral blood. The origin of the receptors is a woman older than 75 with COVID-19, enrolled during active disease.

Comments on this clone: Other DNA sequences within the sample encode an identical CDR3. The chain joins TRBV28 to TRBJ1-2; D is unclear. CDR1 is MDHEN and CDR2 is SYDVKM in the germline V gene. V gave up 5 bases and J gave up 4 bases, with 5 bases separating them. The CDR3 consists of 11 residues. CDR3 DNA: TGTGCCAGCAGTCCGTCCTATGGCTACACCTTC. Its translation: CASSPSYGYTF.

This clone has at least ten counts. The chain carries TRBV18 and TRBJ1-2; 8 nucleotides align to TRBD1. This CDR3 region has 16 residues. V was pared by 2 bases and J by 5 bases, with 10 bases of the junction left unmatched. The germline V gene has CDR1 KGHSH and CDR2 LQKENI. CDR3 region: CASSPSYGQGLYGYTF. The CDR3 nucleotides are TGTGCCAGCTCACCATCATACGGACAGGGCCTTTATGGCTACACCTTC.

The chain links TRBV5-1 to TRBJ1-2, with a tentative D call TRBD1 (5 bases). The CDR3 runs 13 residues. V was pared by 5 bases and J by 4 bases, with 12 bases between. The germline CDR1 and CDR2 sequences are SGHRS and YFSETQ. The DNA for the CDR3 is TGCGCCAGCAGTCGGGACTTAGGCTATGGCTACACCTTC. Translated: CASSRDLGYGYTF.

V is TRBV28 and J is TRBJ1-2, with D tentatively TRBD1 (5 bases). Germline V gene sequence: CDR1 MDHEN, CDR2 SYDVKM. V was cut by 8 bases and J by 1 base, with 23 bases left in between. This CDR3 region has 17 residues. The CDR3: CASQPFRQYLNNYGYTF. DNA for the CDR3: TGTGCCAGCCAACCGTTCAGACAGTACTTAAATAACTATGGCTACACCTTC.

V and J are TRBV30 and TRBJ1-4, with D possibly matching TRBD1 (5 bases). Germline assignment: CDR1 GTSNPN and CDR2 SVGIG (reference sequence). The V end lost 1 base, the J end lost 8 bases, and 14 bases lay between the germline ends. The CDR3 length is 14 residues. The CDR3 spells CAWSARDLREKLFF. CDR3 sequence (DNA): TGTGCCTGGAGTGCCAGGGATCTGAGGGAAAAACTGTTTTTT.

The chain employs TRBV28 and TRBJ2-1, with D tentatively TRBD2 (5 bases). This CDR3 has 16 residues. Germline loops: CDR1 MDHEN, CDR2 SYDVKM. Trimming pared 7 bases from V and 3 bases from J, leaving 19 bases between. CDR3 region: CASIPLVVGGYNEQFF. The CDR3 DNA reads TGTGCCAGCATCCCCCTTGTGGTTGGAGGCTACAATGAGCAGTTCTTC.

The chain combines TRBV24-1 with TRBJ1-1; D possibly corresponds to TRBD1 (6 bases). Deletions cut 2 bases from V and 2 bases from J, with 17 bases between. The CDR3 runs 17 residues. In germline, CDR1 is KGHDR, CDR2 SFDVKD. This CDR3 is CATSDSTWGGLNTEAFF. Here the CDR3 DNA reads TGTGCCACCAGTGATTCCACCTGGGGGGGGCTTAACACTGAAGCTTTCTTT.

The chain joins TRBV9 to TRBJ1-3, with no clear D. The ends were cut back, 2 bases at V and 4 bases at J, with 13 bases in the middle. This CDR3 has 15 amino acids. Germline loops: CDR1 SGDLS, CDR2 YYNGEE. CDR3 DNA sequence: TGTGCCAGCAGCGTGGGCAGCACCAGCGGAAACACCATATATTTT. Its protein is CASSVGSTSGNTIYF.

The rearrangement uses TRBV5-4 and TRBJ2-4; TRBD2 agrees at 9 bases. V shed 2 bases and J 1 base; nucleotides not matched to a gene: 13. Germline V gene sequence: CDR1 SGHNT, CDR2 YYREEE (reference sequence). There are 19 residues in the CDR3. CDR3 sequence (DNA): TGTGCCAGCAGCTTACATAGCGGGAGTTTGGGAGGGGCCAAAAACATTCAGTACTTC. Amino acid sequence: CASSLHSGSLGGAKNIQYF. Complete variable domain (other parts from reference TRBV5-4 and TRBJ2-4): ETGVTQSPTHLIKTRGQQVTLRCSSQSGHNTVSWYQQALGQGPQFIFQYYREEENGRGNFPPRFSGLQFPNYSSELNVNALELDDSALYLCASSLHSGSLGGAKNIQYFGAGTRLSVL.

The chain combines TRBV6-1 with TRBJ1-6; D unresolved. The germline gives CDR1 MNHNS, CDR2 SASEGT. The CDR3 totals 11 residues. The V end lost 6 bases, the J end lost 8 bases, and 5 bases lay between the germline ends. The CDR3 is CASRRDSPLHF. The CDR3 DNA follows: TGTGCCAGCAGGAGGGATTCACCCCTCCACTTT.

This rearrangement joins TRBV5-1 to TRBJ2-1, with 9 bases aligning to TRBD2. V gave up 4 bases and J gave up 6 bases; unmatched junction bases: 8. The CDR3 covers 15 residues. Germline-derived CDR1 and CDR2 are SGHRS and YFSETQ. The CDR3 spells CASSLFAGGPNEQFF. Here the CDR3 DNA reads TGCGCCAGCAGCCTTTTTGCGGGGGGGCCCAATGAGCAGTTCTTC.

V gene TRBV7-2 combines with J gene TRBJ1-2; 9 nucleotides agree with TRBD1. The V gene end was trimmed by 3 bases and the J gene end by 8 bases; junction bases not matched to a gene: 7. The CDR3 consists of 14 residues. Germline CDR1 and CDR2: SGHTA and FQGNSA. Written as DNA, the CDR3 is TGTGCCAGCAGCTTCCTCCGGGACAGGGACGGCTACACCTTC. Encoded protein: CASSFLRDRDGYTF.

DNA of the CDR3: TGTGCCAGCAGGGGGGCAGGAGGTCTCTCCTACGAGCAGTACTTC. Translating gives CASRGAGGLSYEQYF. The chain is built from TRBV6-5 and TRBJ2-7; tentative D call: TRBD1 (6 bases). V dropped 6 bases and J dropped 0 bases, with 15 bases sitting between them. The CDR3 covers 15 residues. Per the germline V gene, CDR1 is MNHEY and CDR2 is SVGAGI.

This clone has only one observation. CDR3 residues: CASSLMVAGDNEQFF. The CDR3 nucleotides read TGTGCCAGCAGCTTAATGGTAGCGGGAGACAATGAGCAGTTCTTC. This chain links TRBV7-3 with TRBJ2-1, with 9 bases identical to TRBD2. V was pared by 1 base and J by 5 bases, with 3 bases of the junction left unmatched. Germline CDR1 SGHTA, CDR2 FQGTGA. There are 15 residues in the CDR3.

The V and J genes are TRBV6-6 and TRBJ1-4, with D possibly being TRBD1 (6 bases). Germline V gives CDR1 MNHNY, CDR2 SVGAGI (reference sequence). The CDR3 has 15 residues. Deletions cut 8 bases from V and 0 bases from J, with 13 bases between. The CDR3 sequence is CASGGGTSTNEKLFF. The DNA of the CDR3 is TGTGCCAGCGGGGGGGGCACGTCAACTAATGAAAAACTGTTTTTT.

V is TRBV5-1 and J is TRBJ2-2; TRBD1 is a possible D gene (6 bases). V was shortened by 0 bases and J by 0 bases, with 21 bases between the two germline ends. CDR1 is SGHRS, CDR2 YFSETQ, per germline. The CDR3 contains 20 residues. The CDR3 loop is CASSLVNGAGRTANTGELFF. The CDR3 DNA is TGCGCCAGCAGCTTGGTGAATGGGGCAGGAAGGACAGCGAACACCGGGGAGCTGTTTTTT.

The genes are TRBV10-1 and TRBJ2-5; possibly TRBD2 for D (6 bases). V lost 6 bases to trimming and J lost 7 bases, with 15 bases between them. CDR3 size: 13 residues. Germline CDR1 reads WNHNN; CDR2 reads SYGVQD (reference sequence). CDR3 amino acids: CASRGRDCGTQYF. The CDR3 region has the DNA TGCGCCAGCAGGGGCCGGGACTGTGGGACCCAGTACTTC.

The V and J genes are TRBV6-5 and TRBJ2-7; maybe TRBD1 (6 bases). The germline V gene has CDR1 MNHEY and CDR2 SVGAGI. There are 15 residues in the CDR3. V lost 3 bases to trimming and J lost 0 bases, with 12 bases between them. The DNA of the CDR3 is TGTGCCAGCAGTTATACACAGGGTAGCTCCTACGAGCAGTACTTC. Translated: CASSYTQGSSYEQYF.

This CDR3 is CASSYTPGYYGYTF. The CDR3 bases are TGTGCCAGCAGTTACACCCCAGGATACTATGGCTACACCTTC. The chain recombines TRBV6-5 with TRBJ1-2; no firm D call. V was clipped by 2 bases and J by 3 bases, with 10 bases between them. Germline V gene data show CDR1 as MNHEY and CDR2 as SVGAGI. The length of the CDR3 is 14 residues.

For the CDR3, the DNA is TGTGCCAGCAGCTCCAGTCCCAACTATGGCTACACCTTC. Amino acids: CASSSSPNYGYTF. V and J are TRBV6-5 and TRBJ1-2, with D hard to call. This CDR3 comprises 13 residues. The V and J ends lost 6 bases and 2 bases respectively, with 10 bases between them. Germline V gene lookup returns CDR1 MNHEY and CDR2 SVGAGI.

This chain joins TRBV12-3 or TRBV12-4 and TRBJ1-1, with unresolved D. V lost 3 bases and J 5 bases, leaving 4 bases between the germline ends. The CDR3 is 11 amino acids. The CDR3 is CASSLQTEAFF. The CDR3 nucleotides are TGTGCCAGCAGTTTGCAGACTGAAGCTTTCTTT.

The genes are TRBV7-9 and TRBJ1-4; 9 nucleotides align to TRBD1. This CDR3 contains 19 residues. The V segment lost 5 bases and the J segment 2 bases; nucleotides outside the gene matches: 15. Per the germline V gene, CDR1 is SEHNR and CDR2 is FQNEAQ (reference sequence). The CDR3 spells CASSTRRPGQGGTNEKLFF. The CDR3 nucleotides read TGTGCCAGCAGCACCCGACGCCCGGGACAGGGAGGCACTAATGAAAAACTGTTTTTT.

The chain carries TRBV30 and TRBJ1-6, with D possibly being TRBD1 (5 bases). V lost 5 bases, J lost 9 bases, and 17 bases lay in between. The germline V gene encodes CDR1 GTSNPN and CDR2 SVGIG (reference sequence). This CDR3 spans 14 amino acids. Here the CDR3 reads CAWDWDEGGSPLHF. The CDR3 DNA follows: TGTGCCTGGGACTGGGACGAGGGAGGTTCACCCCTCCACTTT.

This chain links TRBV4-1 with TRBJ2-5; 8 nucleotides line up with TRBD2. This CDR3 is built from 17 residues. V was pared by 0 bases and J by 3 bases, with 9 bases of the junction left unmatched. Germline CDR1 reads MGHRA; CDR2 reads YSYEKL. CDR3 sequence: CASSQDGSGRVEETQYF. As DNA, the CDR3 is TGCGCCAGCAGCCAAGATGGAAGCGGGAGAGTGGAAGAGACCCAGTACTTC.

The chain joins TRBV3-1 (or the pseudogene TRBV3-2) to TRBJ1-1; D call uncertain. V was shortened by 0 bases and J by 0 bases, with 8 bases between the two germline ends. This CDR3 spans 15 amino acids. Germline V gene data show CDR1 as LGHDT and CDR2 as YNNKEL (reference sequence). The CDR3 loop is CASSQDRDVNTEAFF. CDR3 nucleotide sequence: TGTGCCAGCAGCCAAGATCGGGATGTGAACACTGAAGCTTTCTTT.

The genes are TRBV5-1 and TRBJ1-2; 7 bases fit TRBD1. CDR3 size: 14 residues. J gave up 4 bases and V 3 bases, and 6 bases lay outside the gene matches. Germline V gene lookup returns CDR1 SGHRS and CDR2 YFSETQ. CDR3 coding DNA: TGCGCCAGCAGCTCCTCGGGACAGAGCTATGGCTACACCTTC. Translated: CASSSSGQSYGYTF.

V is TRBV7-6 and J is TRBJ1-2; 12 bases match TRBD1. J was trimmed by 7 bases and V by 1 base; bases with no gene match: 10. Germline CDR1 reads SGHVS; CDR2 reads FNYEAQ. CDR3 length: 17 residues. The CDR3 reads CASSLGGTGGKDSGYTF. CDR3 DNA sequence: TGTGCCAGCAGCTTAGGTGGGACAGGGGGCAAAGATTCTGGCTACACCTTC.

This clone came up a few times. The chain recombines TRBV6-5 with TRBJ2-1; 11 bases agree with TRBD2. J was trimmed by 12 bases and V by 2 bases; bases with no gene match: 3. The CDR3 has 13 amino acids. Germline V gives CDR1 MNHEY, CDR2 SVGAGI. Here the CDR3 reads CASSYSGLAGQFF. CDR3 DNA: TGTGCCAGCAGTTACAGCGGACTAGCGGGGCAGTTCTTC.

The V gene is TRBV7-9, the J gene TRBJ1-2; TRBD1 aligns across 7 bases. The V segment lost 6 bases and the J segment 3 bases; nucleotides outside the gene matches: 4. The CDR3 spans 13 residues. Germline CDR1 and CDR2: SEHNR and FQNEAQ (reference sequence). CDR3 amino acids: CASSFTGDYGYTF. Here the CDR3 DNA reads TGTGCCAGCAGTTTCACAGGGGACTATGGCTACACCTTC.